Below are 26 T cell receptor beta chains sequenced from a single sample in a study of blood T cell repertoires in COVID-19 (TCRdb year 2020). Library creation used the immunoSEQ multiplex PCR assay. The table was pulled from immuneACCESS by TCRdb, which kept in-frame rearrangements only. Such tables lose some clones; where checked, under half of the loss comes from unresolved V genes, and the rest has no known cause. Across this sample there are about 480,000 clones, with nearly 90% seen only once. The ten largest make up over 0.7% of the sample. The specimen sequenced was peripheral blood. The receptors come from a man between 18 and 29 years old with COVID-19, enrolled during active disease.

CDR3 sequence: CASSLQSARLNPNGYTF. The CDR3 DNA sequence: TGTGCCAGCAGCTTACAATCGGCCAGACTCAACCCGAATGGCTACACCTTC. The chain joins TRBV11-2 to TRBJ1-2; D unclear. The CDR3 consists of 17 residues. The V end was cut by 2 bases, the J end by 6 bases, with 22 bases between. CDR1 is SGHAT and CDR2 is FQNNGV in the germline V gene.

J is TRBJ1-1 and V is TRBV7-9; the D gene is possibly TRBD1 (6 bases). The CDR3 has 17 amino acids. V was cut by 4 bases and J by 3 bases, with 21 bases left in between. Germline V CDR1 and CDR2: SEHNR, FQNEAQ (reference sequence). CDR3 DNA sequence: TGTGCCAGCAGCTCTCCAGGGGCTTATTTGATGCACACTGAAGCTTTCTTT. Its translation: CASSSPGAYLMHTEAFF.

The gene calls are TRBV25-1 and TRBJ2-7; a possible D gene is TRBD1 (6 bases). V lost 3 bases, J lost 5 bases, and 11 bases lay in between. CDR3 size: 13 residues. The germline gives CDR1 MGHDK, CDR2 SYGVNS. The CDR3 nucleotides are TGTGCCAGCAGTGATAGGGGGTGGGACGAGCAGTACTTC. Translation: CASSDRGWDEQYF.

The chain combines TRBV7-3 with TRBJ2-1; TRBD1 matches at 7 bases. The CDR3 runs to 17 residues. CDR1 is SGHTA, CDR2 FQGTGA, per germline. Trimming took 1 base from V and 6 from J; bases not matched to a gene: 12. The CDR3 region is CASSLNQGVASGNEQFF. CDR3 sequence (DNA): TGTGCCAGCAGCTTAAATCAGGGGGTCGCCTCGGGCAATGAGCAGTTCTTC.

This chain uses TRBV18 with TRBJ2-7; 13 bases agree with TRBD2. Trimming at V came to 4 bases and at J to 2 bases, leaving 8 bases not matched to a gene. Looked up from germline, CDR1 is KGHSH and CDR2 is LQKENI. The CDR3 is 17 amino acids. In nucleotides, the CDR3 is TGTGCCAGCTCACGAGGGACTAGCGGGGCCTGGGCCTACGAGCAGTACTTC. Protein: CASSRGTSGAWAYEQYF.

The chain couples TRBV7-9 to TRBJ2-1; 8 nucleotides agree with TRBD2. After removal of 4 bases from V and 7 bases from J, the junction contained 3 bases not matched to a gene. Germline CDR1 SEHNR, CDR2 FQNEAQ (reference sequence). The CDR3 sequence is 13 residues long. The CDR3 region has the DNA TGTGCCAGCAGCTCGGGGGGGCCTAATGAGCAGTTCTTC. Its translation is CASSSGGPNEQFF.

In nucleotides, the CDR3 is TGTGCCACCAGTGACCCTCAGGGGATACTGTTTTTT. Its protein product is CATSDPQGILFF. The V gene is TRBV24-1, the J gene TRBJ1-4; tentatively, D is TRBD1 (6 bases). The V end was cut by 4 bases, the J end by 13 bases, with 12 bases between. Germline lookup yields CDR1 KGHDR and CDR2 SFDVKD. CDR3 length: 12 amino acids.

The chain links TRBV6-1 to TRBJ1-4; the D gene is possibly TRBD1 (5 bases). Germline V gene data show CDR1 as MNHNS and CDR2 as SASEGT. Trimming removed 0 bases at V and 3 bases at J, with 17 bases between. The length of the CDR3 is 18 residues. The CDR3 DNA sequence: TGTGCCAGCAGTGAAGCTTGGGCAGGGAATTTGTCTAATGAAAAACTGTTTTTT. Protein product: CASSEAWAGNLSNEKLFF.

This sequence joins TRBV4-1 and TRBJ2-7; the D gene is possibly TRBD2 (5 bases). This CDR3 contains 13 residues. The germline gives CDR1 MGHRA, CDR2 YSYEKL. V was clipped by 4 bases and J by 7 bases, with 14 bases between them. This CDR3 is CASSPSADLEQYF. The CDR3 region has the DNA TGCGCCAGCAGCCCCTCGGCGGACTTAGAGCAGTACTTC.

This clone was picked up a small number of times. The chain combines TRBV27 with TRBJ2-1; unclear D gene. CDR1 and CDR2 (germline): MNHEY, SMNVEV (reference sequence). CDR3 size: 15 residues. V shed 2 bases and J shed 0 bases, with 8 bases lying between them. The CDR3 loop is CASSLRHSSYNEQFF. The CDR3 coding sequence is TGTGCCAGCAGTTTAAGACATAGCTCCTACAATGAGCAGTTCTTC.

This sequence joins TRBV15 and TRBJ2-2, with 9 bases matching TRBD2. Germline CDR1 LNHNV, CDR2 YYDKDF (reference sequence). This CDR3 has 13 amino acids. The trim removed 6 bases at V and 5 bases at J, leaving 1 base unmatched. CDR3 in amino acids: CATRLAGTGELFF. Written as DNA, the CDR3 is TGTGCCACCAGACTAGCGGGTACCGGGGAGCTGTTTTTT.

Concerning this clone: Other nucleotide sequences from this sample produce the same CDR3. The genes are TRBV5-1 and TRBJ1-1; 11 nucleotides agree with TRBD1. V was clipped by 4 bases and J by 3 bases; unmatched bases: 5. The length of the CDR3 is 15 residues. Germline V CDR1 and CDR2: SGHRS, YFSETQ. CDR3 nucleotides: TGCGCCAGCAGCCCCGGGACAGGGGGGGACACTGAAGCTTTCTTT. The encoded protein is CASSPGTGGDTEAFF.

V is TRBV4-2 and J is TRBJ2-1; 7 nucleotides line up with TRBD2. Trimming at V came to 1 base and at J to 5 bases, leaving 8 bases not matched to a gene. The CDR3 consists of 16 residues. CDR1 and CDR2 (germline): LGHNA, YNFKEQ. As DNA, the CDR3 is TGTGCCAGCAGCCAAGTTGAATTGGCGGGAGACAATGAGCAGTTCTTC. It codes for CASSQVELAGDNEQFF.

This chain joins TRBV9 and TRBJ2-5; 8 nucleotides align to TRBD2. With V trimmed by 4 bases and J by 3 bases, 8 bases remained unmatched. The CDR3 has 15 residues. Germline CDR1 is SGDLS and CDR2 is YYNGEE. In DNA form, the CDR3 reads TGTGCCAGCAGCTCCGGGGGGGTGGAGAAAGAGACCCAGTACTTC. It specifies CASSSGGVEKETQYF.

The DNA of the CDR3 is TGCCGAAACCCAGGTCAGCCCCAGCATTTT. This encodes CRNPGQPQHF. J is TRBJ1-5 and V is TRBV20-1; D is unclear. Germline V gene sequence: CDR1 DFQATT, CDR2 SNEGSKA (reference sequence). The CDR3 spans 10 residues.

This sequence joins TRBV6-5 and TRBJ2-7; 7 bases match TRBD2. The CDR3 is made up of 14 amino acids. V lost 4 bases, J lost 6 bases, and 9 bases stayed unmatched. Germline V gene data show CDR1 as MNHEY and CDR2 as SVGAGI. The chain's CDR3 is CASSSLAPNGEQYF. CDR3 bases: TGTGCCAGCAGTTCACTAGCGCCGAACGGCGAGCAGTACTTC.

The CDR3 sequence: CASYWSAGATEAFF. The CDR3 DNA sequence: TGCGCCAGCTACTGGTCAGCGGGGGCCACTGAAGCTTTCTTT. The J gene is TRBJ1-1, the V gene TRBV5-1; D might be TRBD1 (6 bases). Germline V gene data show CDR1 as SGHRS and CDR2 as YFSETQ. This CDR3 has 14 amino acids. V was clipped by 7 bases and J by 4 bases, with 17 bases between them.

The chain carries TRBV24-1 and TRBJ2-5, with 12 bases aligning to TRBD2. The CDR3 runs 15 residues. Looked up from germline, CDR1 is KGHDR and CDR2 is SFDVKD. Unmatched junction bases numbered 7, after V lost 5 bases and J lost 7 bases. The CDR3 DNA reads as TGTGCCACCAGTGGCTCGACTAGCGGGAGCGCGACCCAGTACTTC. Its protein product is CATSGSTSGSATQYF.

V gene TRBV7-9 combines with J gene TRBJ1-1; no definite D call. Per the germline V gene, CDR1 is SEHNR and CDR2 is FQNEAQ (reference sequence). This CDR3 contains 14 residues. V shed 5 bases and J shed 5 bases, with 15 bases lying between them. The CDR3 coding sequence is TGTGCCAGCAGCCCCGGCGGAGGGAGTACTGAAGCTTTCTTT. Encoded protein: CASSPGGGSTEAFF.

This chain joins TRBV6-5 and TRBJ1-2; 8 bases line up with TRBD1. Trimming at V came to 5 bases and at J to 8 bases, leaving 7 bases not matched to a gene. The CDR3 consists of 13 residues. Germline lookup yields CDR1 MNHEY and CDR2 SVGAGI. In DNA form, the CDR3 reads TGTGCCAGCAGTCTGGACAGGGTCGACGGCTACACCTTC. This sequence encodes CASSLDRVDGYTF.

This clone was counted only a few times. The chain employs TRBV2 and TRBJ1-5; D gene unclear. The length of the CDR3 is 13 residues. Per the germline V gene, CDR1 is SNHLY and CDR2 is FYNNEI. V shed 3 bases and J shed 6 bases, with 9 bases lying between them. Here the CDR3 DNA reads TGTGCCAGCAGTGATCTGGCGGTTCAGCCCCAGCATTTT. It is translated as CASSDLAVQPQHF.

This chain connects TRBV5-1 to TRBJ2-5; 10 nucleotides match TRBD1. CDR1 SGHRS and CDR2 YFSETQ come from the germline V gene. This CDR3 region has 19 residues. The ends lost 1 base at V and 2 bases at J; junction bases unmatched: 14. CDR3 region: CASSLIPTGGAGRQETQYF. The CDR3 DNA sequence: TGCGCCAGCAGCTTGATCCCGACAGGGGGCGCGGGACGTCAAGAGACCCAGTACTTC.

The chain joins TRBV7-2 to TRBJ2-2; no clear D. The CDR3 is 15 residues long. V lost 5 bases to trimming and J lost 7 bases, with 17 bases between them. Per germline, CDR1 SGHTA and CDR2 FQGNSA. The CDR3: CASSLGLDGFGELFF. The CDR3 coding sequence is TGTGCCAGCAGCCTAGGGCTAGATGGATTCGGGGAGCTGTTTTTT.

The chain combines TRBV6-5 with TRBJ2-1; D might be TRBD2 (6 bases). Germline V lookup: CDR1 MNHEY, CDR2 SVGAGI. The CDR3 sequence is 16 residues long. With 1 base removed from V and 1 base from J, the gap between germline ends came to 11 bases. The CDR3 spells CASSYWGGASYNEQFF. The CDR3 DNA reads TGTGCCAGCAGTTACTGGGGCGGGGCATCCTACAATGAGCAGTTCTTC.

The genes are TRBV30 and TRBJ2-1; TRBD2 aligns across 9 bases. With V trimmed by 3 bases and J by 8 bases, 5 bases remained unmatched. The CDR3 consists of 13 residues. Germline CDR1 reads GTSNPN; CDR2 reads SVGIG (reference sequence). As DNA, the CDR3 is TGTGCCTGGAGCCCTAGCGGGACAGATGAGCAGTTCTTC. This codes for CAWSPSGTDEQFF.

The chain couples TRBV6-5 to TRBJ1-2; D is uncertain. V lost 7 bases to trimming and J lost 1 base, with 13 bases between them. From germline, CDR1 is MNHEY and CDR2 SVGAGI. This CDR3 region has 14 residues. Here the CDR3 reads CASTPLTVNYGYTF. The CDR3 bases are TGTGCCAGCACCCCCTTGACTGTTAACTATGGCTACACCTTC.